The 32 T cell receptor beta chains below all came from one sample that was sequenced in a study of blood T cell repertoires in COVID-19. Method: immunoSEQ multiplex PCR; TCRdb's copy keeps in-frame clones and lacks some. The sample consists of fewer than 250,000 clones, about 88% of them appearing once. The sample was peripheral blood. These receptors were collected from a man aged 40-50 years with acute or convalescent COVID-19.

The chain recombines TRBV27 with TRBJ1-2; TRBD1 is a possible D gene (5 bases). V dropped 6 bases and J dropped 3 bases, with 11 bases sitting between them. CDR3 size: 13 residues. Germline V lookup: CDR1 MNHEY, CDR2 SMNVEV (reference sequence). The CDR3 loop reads CASSRDSYYGYTF. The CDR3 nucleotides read TGTGCCAGCAGCCGCGACAGCTACTATGGCTACACCTTC.

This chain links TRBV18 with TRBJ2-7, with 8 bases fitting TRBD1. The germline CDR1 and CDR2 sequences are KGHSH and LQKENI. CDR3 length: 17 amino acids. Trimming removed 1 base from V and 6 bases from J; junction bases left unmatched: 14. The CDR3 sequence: CASSPLGGRTGTGEQYF. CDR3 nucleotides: TGTGCCAGCTCACCACTGGGGGGCAGGACAGGGACAGGCGAGCAGTACTTC. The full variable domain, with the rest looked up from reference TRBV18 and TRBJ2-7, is NAGVMQNPRHLVRRRGQEARLRCSPMKGHSHVYWYRQLPEEGLKFMVYLQKENIIDESGMPKERFSAEFPKEGPSILRIQQVVRGDSAAYFCASSPLGGRTGTGEQYFGPGTRLTVT.

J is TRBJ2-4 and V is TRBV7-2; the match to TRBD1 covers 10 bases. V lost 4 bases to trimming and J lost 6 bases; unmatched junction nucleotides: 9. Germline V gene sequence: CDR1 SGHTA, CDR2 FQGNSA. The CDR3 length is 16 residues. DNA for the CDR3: TGTGCCAGCAGCTGGGGGTCGACAGGGGGCTTAAACATTCAGTACTTC. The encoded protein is CASSWGSTGGLNIQYF.

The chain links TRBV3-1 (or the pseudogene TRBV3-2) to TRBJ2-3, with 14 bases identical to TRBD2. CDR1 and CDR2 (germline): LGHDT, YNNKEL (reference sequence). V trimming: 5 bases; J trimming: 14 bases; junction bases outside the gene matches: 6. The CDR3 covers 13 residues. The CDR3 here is CASSSGLAGEWYF. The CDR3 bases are TGTGCCAGCAGCTCGGGACTAGCGGGAGAATGGTATTTT.

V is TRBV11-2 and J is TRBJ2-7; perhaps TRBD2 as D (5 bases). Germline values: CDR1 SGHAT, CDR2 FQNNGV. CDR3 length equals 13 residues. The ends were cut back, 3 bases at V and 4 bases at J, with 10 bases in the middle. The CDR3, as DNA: TGTGCCAGCAGCTTTACCCGGAGGTACGAGCAGTACTTC. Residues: CASSFTRRYEQYF. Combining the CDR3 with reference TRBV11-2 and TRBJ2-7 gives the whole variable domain EAGVAQSPRYKIIEKRQSVAFWCNPISGHATLYWYQQILGQGPKLLIQFQNNGVVDDSQLPKDRFSAERLKGVDSTLKIQPAKLEDSAVYLCASSFTRRYEQYFGPGTRLTVT.

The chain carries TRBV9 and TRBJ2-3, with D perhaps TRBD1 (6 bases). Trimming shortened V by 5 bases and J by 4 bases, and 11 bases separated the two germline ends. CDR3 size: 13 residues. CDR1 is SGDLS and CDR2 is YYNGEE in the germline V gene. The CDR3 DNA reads TGTGCCAGCAGTACAGGGTTGGCAGATACGCAGTATTTT. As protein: CASSTGLADTQYF.

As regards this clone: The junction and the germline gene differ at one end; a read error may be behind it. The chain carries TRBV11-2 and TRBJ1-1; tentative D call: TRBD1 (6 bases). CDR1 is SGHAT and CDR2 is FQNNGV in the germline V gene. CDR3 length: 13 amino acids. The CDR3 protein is CASSSPNRDIRGF. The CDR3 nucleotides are TGTGCCAGCAGCTCCCCTAACCGGGACATAAGGGGCTTT.

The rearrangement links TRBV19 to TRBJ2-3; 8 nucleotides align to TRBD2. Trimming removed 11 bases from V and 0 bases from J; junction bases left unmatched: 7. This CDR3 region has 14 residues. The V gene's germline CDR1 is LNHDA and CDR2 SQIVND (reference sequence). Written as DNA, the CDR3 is TGTGCCTCACAGCGGGAGATCAGCACAGATACGCAGTATTTT. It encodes CASQREISTDTQYF.

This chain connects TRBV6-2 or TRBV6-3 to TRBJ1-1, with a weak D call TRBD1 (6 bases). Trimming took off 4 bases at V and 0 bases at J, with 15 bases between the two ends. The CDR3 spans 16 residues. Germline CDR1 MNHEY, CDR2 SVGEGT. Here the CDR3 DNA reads TGTGCCAGCAGTTCCCCCGGACAGCCCATGAACACTGAAGCTTTCTTT. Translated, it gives CASSSPGQPMNTEAFF.

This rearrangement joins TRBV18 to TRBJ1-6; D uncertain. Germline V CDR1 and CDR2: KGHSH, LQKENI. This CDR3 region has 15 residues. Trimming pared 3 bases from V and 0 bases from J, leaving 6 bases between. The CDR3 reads CASSPDSSYNSPLHF. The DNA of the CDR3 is TGTGCCAGCTCACCTGATAGCTCCTATAATTCACCCCTCCACTTT. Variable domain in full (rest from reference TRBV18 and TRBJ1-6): NAGVMQNPRHLVRRRGQEARLRCSPMKGHSHVYWYRQLPEEGLKFMVYLQKENIIDESGMPKERFSAEFPKEGPSILRIQQVVRGDSAAYFCASSPDSSYNSPLHFGNGTRLTVT.

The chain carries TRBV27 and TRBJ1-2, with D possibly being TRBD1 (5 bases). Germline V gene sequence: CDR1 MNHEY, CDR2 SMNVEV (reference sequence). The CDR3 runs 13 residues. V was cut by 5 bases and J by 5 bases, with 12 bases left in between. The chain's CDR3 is CASSLAGGYGYTF. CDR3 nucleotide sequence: TGTGCCAGCAGTCTCGCCGGGGGTTATGGCTACACCTTC.

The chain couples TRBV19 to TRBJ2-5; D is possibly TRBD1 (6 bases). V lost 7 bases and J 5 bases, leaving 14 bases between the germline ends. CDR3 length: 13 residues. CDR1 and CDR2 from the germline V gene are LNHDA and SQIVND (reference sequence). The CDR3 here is CASIGGEQETQYF. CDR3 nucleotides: TGTGCCAGTATAGGGGGAGAGCAGGAGACCCAGTACTTC.

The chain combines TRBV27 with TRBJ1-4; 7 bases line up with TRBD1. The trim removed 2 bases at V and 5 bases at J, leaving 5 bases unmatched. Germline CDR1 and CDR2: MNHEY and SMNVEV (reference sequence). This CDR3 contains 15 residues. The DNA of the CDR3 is TGTGCCAGCAGTTTAGGGGGACAGCCAAATGAAAAACTGTTTTTT. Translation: CASSLGGQPNEKLFF.

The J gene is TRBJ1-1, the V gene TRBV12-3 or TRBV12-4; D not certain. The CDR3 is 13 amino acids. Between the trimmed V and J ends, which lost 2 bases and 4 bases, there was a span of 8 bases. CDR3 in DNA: TGTGCCAGCAGTTTACTCGGGGTCACTGAAGCTTTCTTT. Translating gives CASSLLGVTEAFF.

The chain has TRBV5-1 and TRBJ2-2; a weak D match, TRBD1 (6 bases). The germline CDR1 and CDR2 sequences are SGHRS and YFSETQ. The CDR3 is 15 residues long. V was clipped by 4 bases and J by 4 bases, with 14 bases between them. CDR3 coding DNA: TGCGCCAGCAGCACCTCTCAGGGGATCACCGGGGAGCTGTTTTTT. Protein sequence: CASSTSQGITGELFF.

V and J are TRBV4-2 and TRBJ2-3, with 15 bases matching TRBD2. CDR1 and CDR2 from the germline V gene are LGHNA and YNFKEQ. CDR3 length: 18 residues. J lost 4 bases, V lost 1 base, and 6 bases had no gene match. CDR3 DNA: TGTGCCAGCAGCCAAGGCGGACTAGCGGGGGGGCCGCCAGATACGCAGTATTTT. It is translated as CASSQGGLAGGPPDTQYF.

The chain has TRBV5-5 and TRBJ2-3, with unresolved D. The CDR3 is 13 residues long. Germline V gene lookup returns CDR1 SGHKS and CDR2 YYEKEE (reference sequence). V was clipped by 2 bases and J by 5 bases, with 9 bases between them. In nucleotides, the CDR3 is TGTGCCAGCAGCTTTTCGCCAGGAGATACGCAGTATTTT. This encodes CASSFSPGDTQYF. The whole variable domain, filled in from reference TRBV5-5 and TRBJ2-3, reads DAGVTQSPTHLIKTRGQQVTLRCSPISGHKSVSWYQQVLGQGPQFIFQYYEKEERGRGNFPDRFSARQFPNYSSELNVNALLLGDSALYLCASSFSPGDTQYFGPGTRLTVL.

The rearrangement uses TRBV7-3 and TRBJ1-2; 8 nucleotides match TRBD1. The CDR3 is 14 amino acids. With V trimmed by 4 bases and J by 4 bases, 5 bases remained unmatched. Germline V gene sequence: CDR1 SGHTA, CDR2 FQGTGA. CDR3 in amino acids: CASSSGQATYGYTF. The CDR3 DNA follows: TGTGCCAGCAGCTCGGGACAGGCCACCTATGGCTACACCTTC.

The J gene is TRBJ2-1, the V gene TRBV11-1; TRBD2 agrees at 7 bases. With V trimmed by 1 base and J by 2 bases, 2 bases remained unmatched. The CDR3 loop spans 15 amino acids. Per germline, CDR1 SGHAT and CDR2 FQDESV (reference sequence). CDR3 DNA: TGTGCCAGCAGCTTAGGGCTAGCGGCCTACAATGAGCAGTTCTTC. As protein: CASSLGLAAYNEQFF.

The CDR3, as DNA: TGTGCCAGCAGTTCCCCCCGGCAGGCCGCCTACGAGCAGTACTTC. Its translation: CASSSPRQAAYEQYF. The V gene is TRBV27, the J gene TRBJ2-7; D uncertain. Trimming pared 4 bases from V and 2 bases from J, leaving 15 bases between. CDR3 size: 15 residues. Germline values: CDR1 MNHEY, CDR2 SMNVEV (reference sequence).

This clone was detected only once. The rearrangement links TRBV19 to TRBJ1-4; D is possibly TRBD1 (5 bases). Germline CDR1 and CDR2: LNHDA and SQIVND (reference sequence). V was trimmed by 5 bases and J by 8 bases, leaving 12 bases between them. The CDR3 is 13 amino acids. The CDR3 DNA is TGTGCCAGTAGTGCTAAGGGGAACGAAAAACTGTTTTTT. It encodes CASSAKGNEKLFF.

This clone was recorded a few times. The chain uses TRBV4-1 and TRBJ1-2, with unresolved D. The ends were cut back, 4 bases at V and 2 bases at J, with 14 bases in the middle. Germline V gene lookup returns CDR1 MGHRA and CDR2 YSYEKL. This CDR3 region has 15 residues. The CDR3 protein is CASSPPAIANYGYTF. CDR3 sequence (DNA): TGCGCCAGCAGCCCCCCCGCCATCGCGAACTATGGCTACACCTTC.

The CDR3 DNA sequence: TGTGCCAGTAGACACAGGGGAAACAGGGCTCAGCCCCAGCATTTT. Translated: CASRHRGNRAQPQHF. The V call is TRBV19, the J call TRBJ1-5; 7 nucleotides align to TRBD1. This CDR3 region has 15 residues. Trimming removed 6 bases from V and 6 bases from J; junction bases left unmatched: 11. The V gene's germline CDR1 is LNHDA and CDR2 SQIVND (reference sequence).

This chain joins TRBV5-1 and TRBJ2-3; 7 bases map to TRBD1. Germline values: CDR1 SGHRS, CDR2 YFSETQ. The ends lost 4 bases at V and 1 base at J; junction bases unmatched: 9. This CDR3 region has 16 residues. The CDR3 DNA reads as TGCGCCAGCAGCATTAACAGGGGCGGCGGCACAGATACGCAGTATTTT. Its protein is CASSINRGGGTDTQYF. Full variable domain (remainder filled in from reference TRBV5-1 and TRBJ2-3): KAGVTQTPRYLIKTRGQQVTLSCSPISGHRSVSWYQQTPGQGLQFLFEYFSETQRNKGNFPGRFSGRQFSNSRSEMNVSTLELGDSALYLCASSINRGGGTDTQYFGPGTRLTVL.

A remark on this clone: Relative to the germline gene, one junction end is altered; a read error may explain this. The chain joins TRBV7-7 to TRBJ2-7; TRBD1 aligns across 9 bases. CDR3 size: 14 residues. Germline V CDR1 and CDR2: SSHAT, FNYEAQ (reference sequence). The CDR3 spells CASSPGTGTEEQYF. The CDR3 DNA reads TGTGCTAGCAGCCCCGGGACAGGGACGGAGGAGCAGTACTTC.

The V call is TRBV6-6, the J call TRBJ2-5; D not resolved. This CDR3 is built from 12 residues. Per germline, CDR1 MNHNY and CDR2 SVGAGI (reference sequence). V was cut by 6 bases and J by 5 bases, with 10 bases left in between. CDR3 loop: CASRPYGETQYF. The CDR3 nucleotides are TGTGCCAGCAGACCGTACGGGGAGACCCAGTACTTC.

For the CDR3, the DNA is TGCAGCGTTGACGGGGCAGGGGACTATGGCTACACCTTC. It yields the protein CSVDGAGDYGYTF. V is TRBV29-1 and J is TRBJ1-2; perhaps TRBD1 as D (6 bases). The length of the CDR3 is 13 residues. The ends were cut back, 3 bases at V and 3 bases at J, with 11 bases in the middle. The germline CDR1 and CDR2 sequences are SQVTM and ANQGSEA.

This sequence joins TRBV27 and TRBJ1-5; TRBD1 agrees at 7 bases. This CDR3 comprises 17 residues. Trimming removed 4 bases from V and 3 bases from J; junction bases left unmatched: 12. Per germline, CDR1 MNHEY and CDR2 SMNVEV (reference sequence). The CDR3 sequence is CASSSRTRDSDNQPQHF. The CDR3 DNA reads TGTGCCAGCAGTTCACGGACCCGGGACAGCGACAATCAGCCCCAGCATTTT.

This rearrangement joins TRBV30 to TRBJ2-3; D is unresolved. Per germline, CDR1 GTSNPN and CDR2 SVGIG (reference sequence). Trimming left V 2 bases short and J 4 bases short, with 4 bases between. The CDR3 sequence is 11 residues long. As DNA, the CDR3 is TGTGCCTGGAGTCATGCAGATACGCAGTATTTT. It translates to CAWSHADTQYF.

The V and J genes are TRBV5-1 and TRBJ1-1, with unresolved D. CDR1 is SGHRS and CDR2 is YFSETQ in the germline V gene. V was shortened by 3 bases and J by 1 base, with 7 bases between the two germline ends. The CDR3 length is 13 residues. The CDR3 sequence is CASSSLWNTEAFF. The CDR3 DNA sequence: TGCGCCAGCAGCTCCTTATGGAACACTGAAGCTTTCTTT.

This CDR3 is CASSSPGQGASETQYF. CDR3 nucleotide sequence: TGTGCCAGCAGTTCTCCTGGACAGGGCGCATCAGAGACCCAGTACTTC. The genes are TRBV28 and TRBJ2-5; 8 nucleotides line up with TRBD1. The CDR3 has 16 residues. Germline assignment: CDR1 MDHEN and CDR2 SYDVKM. With V trimmed by 4 bases and J by 4 bases, 11 bases remained unmatched.

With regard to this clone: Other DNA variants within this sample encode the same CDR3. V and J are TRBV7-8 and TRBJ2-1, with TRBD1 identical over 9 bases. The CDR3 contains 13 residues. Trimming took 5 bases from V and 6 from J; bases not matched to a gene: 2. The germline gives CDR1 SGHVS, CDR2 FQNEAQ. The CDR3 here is CASSRDRVNEQFF. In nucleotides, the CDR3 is TGTGCCAGCAGCCGGGACAGGGTCAATGAGCAGTTCTTC.